This is a list of T cell receptor beta chains from one sample in a study of beta chain features in type 1 diabetes. Repertoires were generated with immunoSEQ multiplex PCR, while TCRdb's copy carries only in-frame clones and drops some. Of 250,000 or so clones in the sample, approximately 70% were seen once. The sequenced sample was naive CD4+ T cells from blood. These receptors all stem from a man aged 25-45 years in good health. CDR3s include the opening cysteine and the closing phenylalanine or tryptophan. Each record gives: CDR3 DNA, CDR3 protein, J gene, clone size, D gene, V gene. The D gene is left open where the match is weak. Some rows have no size entry. The others give once, few or many, or a class for an expanded clone.

CDR3nt: TGTGCCAGCAGCGTAGGACTTGGGGGCGGGCCCGACCTCAATGAGCAGTTCTTC; CDR3aa: CASSVGLGGGPDLNEQFF; j_gene: TRBJ2-1; abundance: -; d_gene: -; v_gene: TRBV9
CDR3nt: TGTGCCACTTGGACAGGGACGGGGACCAAAAACATTCAGTACTTC; CDR3aa: CATWTGTGTKNIQYF; j_gene: TRBJ2-4; abundance: -; d_gene: TRBD1; v_gene: TRBV2
CDR3nt: TGTGCCTGGAGTGTACGACCTAGCGGCAAAGAGACCCAGTACTTC; CDR3aa: CAWSVRPSGKETQYF; j_gene: TRBJ2-5; abundance: once; d_gene: TRBD2; v_gene: TRBV30
CDR3nt: TGTGCCTGGATTCCAGCTGGGATTTCACCCCTCCACTTT; CDR3aa: CAWIPAGISPLHF; j_gene: TRBJ1-6; abundance: few; d_gene: -; v_gene: TRBV30
CDR3nt: TGTGCCAGCAGCTTAGCGTCACCAGGGAATGGAAACACCATATATTTT; CDR3aa: CASSLASPGNGNTIYF; j_gene: TRBJ1-3; abundance: -; d_gene: -; v_gene: TRBV7-9
CDR3nt: TGTGCCAGCAGAACAGGGAATGAAAAACTGTTTTTT; CDR3aa: CASRTGNEKLFF; j_gene: TRBJ1-4; abundance: -; d_gene: -; v_gene: TRBV2
CDR3nt: TGTGCCTGGAGATCGGACAGGGGGTTCACTGAAGCTTTCTTT; CDR3aa: CAWRSDRGFTEAFF; j_gene: TRBJ1-1; abundance: -; d_gene: TRBD1; v_gene: TRBV30
CDR3nt: TGTGCCTGGAGGGGCTCGACCTACAATGAGCAGTTCTTC; CDR3aa: CAWRGSTYNEQFF; j_gene: TRBJ2-1; abundance: -; d_gene: -; v_gene: TRBV30
CDR3nt: TGTGCCTGGAGTGTACAAGTAGAGCAGTTCTTC; CDR3aa: CAWSVQVEQFF; j_gene: TRBJ2-1; abundance: -; d_gene: -; v_gene: TRBV30
CDR3nt: TGCGCCAGCAGCCAAGTTCACGGGGTACCTGTCAATGAGCAGTTCTTC; CDR3aa: CASSQVHGVPVNEQFF; j_gene: TRBJ2-1; abundance: -; d_gene: -; v_gene: TRBV4-3
CDR3nt: TGTGCCTGGAAGGGACAGGTCTACCACGAGCAGTACTTC; CDR3aa: CAWKGQVYHEQYF; j_gene: TRBJ2-7; abundance: few; d_gene: TRBD1; v_gene: TRBV30
CDR3nt: TGTGCCAGCAGCTTACTGCCCCGTCTGAACACTGAAGCTTTCTTT; CDR3aa: CASSLLPRLNTEAFF; j_gene: TRBJ1-1; abundance: once; d_gene: -; v_gene: TRBV11-2
CDR3nt: TGTGCCTGGAGGGGGACCAACGAGCAGTACTTC; CDR3aa: CAWRGTNEQYF; j_gene: TRBJ2-7; abundance: -; d_gene: -; v_gene: TRBV30
CDR3nt: TGTGCCAGTAGTACGAGGACTAGTACCAATGAGCAGTTCTTC; CDR3aa: CASSTRTSTNEQFF; j_gene: TRBJ2-1; abundance: -; d_gene: TRBD2; v_gene: TRBV19
CDR3nt: TGTGCCTGGGGGCCGGGAAGCTCCTACGAGCAGTACTTC; CDR3aa: CAWGPGSSYEQYF; j_gene: TRBJ2-7; abundance: -; d_gene: -; v_gene: TRBV30
CDR3nt: TGTGCCACCAGCCTAGAACGCATCAATGAGCAGTTCTTC; CDR3aa: CATSLERINEQFF; j_gene: TRBJ2-1; abundance: -; d_gene: -; v_gene: TRBV15
CDR3nt: TGTGCCTGGAGTGCCGGGACAGCTAGCACAGATACGCAGTATTTT; CDR3aa: CAWSAGTASTDTQYF; j_gene: TRBJ2-3; abundance: few; d_gene: TRBD1; v_gene: TRBV30
CDR3nt: TGCGCCAGCAGCCAAGATTCGACTGCCAAAAACATTCAGTACTTC; CDR3aa: CASSQDSTAKNIQYF; j_gene: TRBJ2-4; abundance: once; d_gene: -; v_gene: TRBV4-1
CDR3nt: TGTGCCACAGCCGGGACTAGAGACTCCTACAATGAGCAGTTCTTC; CDR3aa: CATAGTRDSYNEQFF; j_gene: TRBJ2-1; abundance: -; d_gene: TRBD2; v_gene: TRBV10-3